This TCR beta chain derives from a study of cytomegalovirus exposure and HLA in healthy donors. Primers for the PCR totalled 60 Vbeta and 13 Jbeta. Sequencing was performed with immunoSEQ multiplex PCR; in TCRdb, only in-frame clones are kept and a portion is missing. The sample includes tens of thousands of clones. Study observations and caveats: For most TCR beta V segments, an earlier analysis put the productive rate at about 87% or about 30% of the time. Most of the CMV-associated TCR beta chains (in a later analysis) appeared to be HLA-restricted. Most TCR sequences were seen very rarely across donors, but some public TCRs occurred in many.

A note on this clone: Its target is not known.

The TCR originated in a female donor in good health and CMV-seronegative. Sequencing was performed on PBMCs.

CDR3 DNA sequence: TGCGCCAGCAGCTTGGACCCCGGGGGCTCTGGAAACACCATATATTTT. It translates to CASSLDPGGSGNTIYF. V is TRBV5-1 and J is TRBJ1-3; a possible D gene is TRBD1 (5 bases). The germline V gene has CDR1 SGHRS and CDR2 YFSETQ. The CDR3 has 16 residues. The ends were cut back, 0 bases at V and 0 bases at J, with 10 bases in the middle.